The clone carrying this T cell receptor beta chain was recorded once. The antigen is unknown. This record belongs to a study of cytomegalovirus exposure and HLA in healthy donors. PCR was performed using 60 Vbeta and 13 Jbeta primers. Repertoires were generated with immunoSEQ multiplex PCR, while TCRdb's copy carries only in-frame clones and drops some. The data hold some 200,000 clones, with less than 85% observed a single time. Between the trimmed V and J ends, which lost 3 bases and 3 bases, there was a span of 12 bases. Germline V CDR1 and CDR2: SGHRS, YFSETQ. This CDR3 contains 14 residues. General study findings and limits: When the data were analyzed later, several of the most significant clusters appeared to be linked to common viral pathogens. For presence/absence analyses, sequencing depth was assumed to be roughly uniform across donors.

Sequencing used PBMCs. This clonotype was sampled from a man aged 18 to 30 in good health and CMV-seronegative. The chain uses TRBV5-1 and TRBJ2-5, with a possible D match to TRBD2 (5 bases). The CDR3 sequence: CASSSLEDEETQYF. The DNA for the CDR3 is TGCGCCAGCAGCTCATTGGAGGATGAAGAGACCCAGTACTTC.